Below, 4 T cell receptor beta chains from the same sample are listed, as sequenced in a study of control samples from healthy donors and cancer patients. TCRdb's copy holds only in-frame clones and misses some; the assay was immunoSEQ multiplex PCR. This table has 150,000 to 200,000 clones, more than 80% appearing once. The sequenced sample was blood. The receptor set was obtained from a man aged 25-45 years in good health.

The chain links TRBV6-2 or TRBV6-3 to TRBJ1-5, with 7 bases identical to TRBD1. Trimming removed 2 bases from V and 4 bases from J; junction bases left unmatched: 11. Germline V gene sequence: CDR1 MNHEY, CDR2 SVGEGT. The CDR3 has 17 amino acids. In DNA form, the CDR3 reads TGTGCCAGCAGTTACACCGGGACAGACGCCCCTAATCAGCCCCAGCATTTT. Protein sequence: CASSYTGTDAPNQPQHF.

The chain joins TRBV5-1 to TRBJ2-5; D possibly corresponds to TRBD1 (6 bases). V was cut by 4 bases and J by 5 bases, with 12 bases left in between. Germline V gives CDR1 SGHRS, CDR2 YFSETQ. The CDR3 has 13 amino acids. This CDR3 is CASSRDIRETQYF. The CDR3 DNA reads TGCGCCAGCAGCCGGGACATCCGGGAGACCCAGTACTTC.

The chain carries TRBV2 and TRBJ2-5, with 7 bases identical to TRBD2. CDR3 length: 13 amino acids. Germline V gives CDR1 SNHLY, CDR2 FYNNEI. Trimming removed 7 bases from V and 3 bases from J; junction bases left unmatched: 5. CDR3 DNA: TGTGCCAGCATGGGCGGGGGAAAAGAGACCCAGTACTTC. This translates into CASMGGGKETQYF.

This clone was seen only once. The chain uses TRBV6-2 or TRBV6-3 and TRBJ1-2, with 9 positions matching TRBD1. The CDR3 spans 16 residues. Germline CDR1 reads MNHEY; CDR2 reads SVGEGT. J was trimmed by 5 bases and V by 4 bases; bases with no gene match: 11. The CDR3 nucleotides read TGTGCCAGCAGTTCTGGACAGGGGATTAGAAAGTATGGCTACACCTTC. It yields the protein CASSSGQGIRKYGYTF.